A selection of T cell receptor beta chains follows, all from one sample in a study of graft-versus-host responses after intestinal transplantation. The data were produced by immunoSEQ multiplex PCR, yet TCRdb's version contains in-frame clones alone and is incomplete. The table includes about 120,000 clones, 75% to 95% detected once. For these TCRs, the target antigens are not known. The sequenced sample was unstimulated CD4+ T cells sorted from spleen or lymph node cells, obtained before intestinal transplant. Every receptor here comes from a human donor who received an intestinal transplant. Both conserved end residues are part of each CDR3. The D gene is left open where the match is weak. A row's size may be missing; if present it is once, few, many or a size class.

J | size | V | D | length | DNA | CDR3
TRBJ2-6 | - | TRBV27 | - | 16 | TGTGCCAGCAGTCTCCAGAGGGTACCCGGGGCCAACGTCCTGACTTTC | CASSLQRVPGANVLTF
TRBJ1-4 | - | TRBV13 | TRBD1 | 15 | TGTGCCAGCAGCTTAACCGGGACAGGGAATGAAAAACTGTTTTTT | CASSLTGTGNEKLFF
TRBJ2-2 | - | TRBV7-3 | - | 14 | TGTGCCAGCAGCTCCGGACACATCACCGGGGAGCTGTTTTTT | CASSSGHITGELFF
TRBJ2-7 | - | TRBV21-1 | - | 13 | TGTGCCAGAGCGGGACAGGGGGCGTACGAGCAGTACTTC | CARAGQGAYEQYF
TRBJ1-2 | - | TRBV4-1 | TRBD1 | 16 | TGCGCCAGCAGCCGAAGGGTCGACAGGGGAGGTTATGGCTACACCTTC | CASSRRVDRGGYGYTF
TRBJ2-2 | - | TRBV15 | TRBD2 | 16 | TGTGCCACCAGGCTCGGAGCGGGGGGTTACACCGGGGAGCTGTTTTTT | CATRLGAGGYTGELFF
TRBJ2-3 | - | TRBV6-5 | - | 15 | TGTGCCAGCAGTTACCAGGGGTTAGCCACAGATACGCAGTATTTT | CASSYQGLATDTQYF
TRBJ2-1 | - | TRBV27 | - | 14 | TGTGCCAGCAGTTCCAGGGGGGTTATCGATGAGCAGTTCTTC | CASSSRGVIDEQFF
TRBJ1-1 | - | TRBV6-1 | - | 18 | TGTGCCAGCAGTGAGCATAGTCCGGTGGGAGGATGGAACACTGAAGCTTTCTTT | CASSEHSPVGGWNTEAFF
TRBJ1-4 | - | TRBV15 | - | 15 | TGTGCCACCAGCAGAGTGAAGAGGGCTAATGAAAAACTGTTTTTT | CATSRVKRANEKLFF
TRBJ2-3 | - | TRBV6-1 | - | 14 | TGTGCCAGCTCGAGCGGACCTAGCACAGATACGCAGTATTTT | CASSSGPSTDTQYF
TRBJ1-5 | - | TRBV4-1 | TRBD1 | 18 | TGCGCCAGCAGCCAAGGCCCGGGACAGGATTATAGCAATCAGCCCCAGCATTTT | CASSQGPGQDYSNQPQHF
TRBJ1-4 | - | TRBV15 | TRBD1 | 16 | TGTGCCACCAGCAGGGCCTTGACAGGGGGCGATGAAAAACTGTTTTTT | CATSRALTGGDEKLFF
TRBJ1-2 | - | TRBV5-4 | TRBD1 | 14 | TGTGCCAGCAGTCCCGGACAGGGGAACTATGGCTACACCTTC | CASSPGQGNYGYTF
TRBJ2-2 | - | TRBV7-6 | - | 14 | TGTGCCAGCACCCCCGCCGGGATGACCGGGGAGCTGTTTTTT | CASTPAGMTGELFF
TRBJ1-4 | - | TRBV27 | - | 14 | TGTGCCAGAAGTCCGGGACACCATAATGAAAAACTGTTTTTT | CARSPGHHNEKLFF
TRBJ2-3 | once | TRBV15 | - | 14 | TGTGCCACCAGCAGAGGAACAGTGACAGATACGCAGTATTTT | CATSRGTVTDTQYF
TRBJ1-5 | - | TRBV5-8 | - | 11 | TGTGCCAGCGACAGGAATCAGCCCCAGCATTTT | CASDRNQPQHF
TRBJ1-2 | - | TRBV7-8 | - | 16 | TGTGCCAGCAGCTTTGGGGGCCCCGGGGGGCTCTGGGGCTACACCTTC | CASSFGGPGGLWGYTF
TRBJ2-7 | - | TRBV9 | TRBD2 | 16 | TGTGCCAGCAGCCCCGCCGTCCGGGGGAGGGCCTACGAGCAGTACTTC | CASSPAVRGRAYEQYF
TRBJ2-1 | - | TRBV7-2 | TRBD2 | 15 | TGTGCCAGCAGCTTCGTGGGACTAGCGGAGAATGAGCAGTTCTTC | CASSFVGLAENEQFF
TRBJ1-1 | - | TRBV7-2 | - | 12 | TGTGCCAGCAGCCTCTTGAACACTGAAGCTTTCTTT | CASSLLNTEAFF
TRBJ1-5 | - | TRBV7-2 | TRBD1 | 14 | TGTGCCAGCAGCTTAGCAACAGGGGACCAGCCCCAGCATTTT | CASSLATGDQPQHF
TRBJ1-5 | - | TRBV19 | TRBD1 | 20 | TGTGCCAGTAGTATAGTCAAAGGAGGGACAGGGGGTTATAGCAATCAGCCCCAGCATTTT | CASSIVKGGTGGYSNQPQHF
TRBJ1-3 | - | TRBV5-1 | TRBD1 | 15 | TGCGCCAGCAGTACAGGGGGCCTCTCTGGAAACACCATATATTTT | CASSTGGLSGNTIYF
TRBJ2-1 | - | TRBV27 | TRBD1 | 15 | TGTGCCAGCAGTTTACTCGGGACAGCCTACAATGAGCAGTTCTTC | CASSLLGTAYNEQFF
TRBJ1-2 | - | TRBV28 | TRBD1 | 15 | TGTGCCAGCAGTGGAGGGACAGGAGGATACTATGGCTACACCTTC | CASSGGTGGYYGYTF
TRBJ2-1 | - | TRBV28 | TRBD2 | 15 | TGTGCCAGCAGCCCTAGGAGCGGGAGAAAAAATGAGCAGTTCTTC | CASSPRSGRKNEQFF
TRBJ2-2 | - | TRBV9 | - | 12 | TGTGCCAGCAGTCCCCGGACCGGGGAGCTGTTTTTT | CASSPRTGELFF